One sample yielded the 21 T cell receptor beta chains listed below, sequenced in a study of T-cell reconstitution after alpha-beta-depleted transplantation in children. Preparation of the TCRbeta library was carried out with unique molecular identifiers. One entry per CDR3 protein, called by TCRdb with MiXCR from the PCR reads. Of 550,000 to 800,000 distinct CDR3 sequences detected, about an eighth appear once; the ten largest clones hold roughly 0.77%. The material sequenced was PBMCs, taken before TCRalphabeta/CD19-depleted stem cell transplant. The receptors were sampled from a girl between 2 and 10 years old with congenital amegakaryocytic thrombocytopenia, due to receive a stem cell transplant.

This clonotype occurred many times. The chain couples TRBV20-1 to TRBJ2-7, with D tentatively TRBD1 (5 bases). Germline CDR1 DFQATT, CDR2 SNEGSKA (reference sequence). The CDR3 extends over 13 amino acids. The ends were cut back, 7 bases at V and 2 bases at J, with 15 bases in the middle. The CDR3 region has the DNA TGCAGTGGGGGTCGACAGTCTACCTACGAGCAGTACTTC. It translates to CSGGRQSTYEQYF.

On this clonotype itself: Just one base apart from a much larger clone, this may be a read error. CDR3 DNA: TGCTGTGCTAGAGGGCAGGGGGCTGCCGGGGAGCTGTTTTTT. This gives the protein CCARGQGAAGELFF. The chain uses TRBV20-1 and TRBJ2-2, with 8 bases aligning to TRBD1. The CDR3 is 14 residues long. Germline V lookup: CDR1 DFQATT, CDR2 SNEGSKA (reference sequence).

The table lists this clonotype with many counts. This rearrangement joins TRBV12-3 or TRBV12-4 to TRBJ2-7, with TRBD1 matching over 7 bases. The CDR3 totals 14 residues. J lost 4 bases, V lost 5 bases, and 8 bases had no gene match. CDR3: CASSAGTDSYEQYF. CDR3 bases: TGTGCCAGCAGTGCCGGGACAGACTCATACGAGCAGTACTTC.

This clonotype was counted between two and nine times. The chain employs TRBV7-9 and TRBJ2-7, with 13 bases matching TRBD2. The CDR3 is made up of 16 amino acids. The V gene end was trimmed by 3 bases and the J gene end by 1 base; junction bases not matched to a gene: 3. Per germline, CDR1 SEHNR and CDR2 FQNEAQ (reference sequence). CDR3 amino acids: CASSFMGLAGSYEQYF. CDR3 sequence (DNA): TGTGCCAGCAGCTTTATGGGACTAGCGGGGTCCTACGAGCAGTACTTC.

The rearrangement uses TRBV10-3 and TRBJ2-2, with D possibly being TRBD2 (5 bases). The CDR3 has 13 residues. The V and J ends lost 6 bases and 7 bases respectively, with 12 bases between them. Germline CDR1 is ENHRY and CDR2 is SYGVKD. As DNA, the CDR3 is TGTGCCATCAGCTACACTAGTCTCGGGGAGCTGTTTTTT. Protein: CAISYTSLGELFF.

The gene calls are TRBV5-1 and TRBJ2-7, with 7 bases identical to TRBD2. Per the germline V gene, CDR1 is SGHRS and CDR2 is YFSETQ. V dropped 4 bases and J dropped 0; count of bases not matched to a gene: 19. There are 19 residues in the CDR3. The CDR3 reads CASSQYSKTSAHSSYEQYF. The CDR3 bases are TGCGCCAGCAGCCAGTACTCGAAAACTAGCGCCCATTCCTCCTACGAGCAGTACTTC.

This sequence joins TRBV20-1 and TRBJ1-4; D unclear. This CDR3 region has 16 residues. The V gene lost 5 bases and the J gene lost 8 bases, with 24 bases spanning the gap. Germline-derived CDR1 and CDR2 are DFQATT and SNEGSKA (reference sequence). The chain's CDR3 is CSALGVGRSIGEKLFF. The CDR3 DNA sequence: TGCAGTGCTCTGGGTGTCGGCAGAAGTATAGGGGAAAAACTGTTTTTT.

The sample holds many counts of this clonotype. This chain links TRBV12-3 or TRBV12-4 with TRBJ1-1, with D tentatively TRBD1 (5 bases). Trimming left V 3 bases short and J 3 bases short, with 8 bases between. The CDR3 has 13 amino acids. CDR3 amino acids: CASSFRQYTEAFF. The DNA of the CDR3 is TGTGCCAGCAGTTTCAGACAGTACACTGAAGCTTTCTTT.

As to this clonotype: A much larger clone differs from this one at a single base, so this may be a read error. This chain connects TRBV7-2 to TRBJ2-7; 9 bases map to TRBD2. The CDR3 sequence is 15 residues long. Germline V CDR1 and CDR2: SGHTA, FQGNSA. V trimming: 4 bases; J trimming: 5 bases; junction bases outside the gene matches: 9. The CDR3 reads CASSSLAGQIHEQYF. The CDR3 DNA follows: TGTGCCAGCAGCTCTCTAGCGGGACAAATCCACGAGCAGTACTTC.

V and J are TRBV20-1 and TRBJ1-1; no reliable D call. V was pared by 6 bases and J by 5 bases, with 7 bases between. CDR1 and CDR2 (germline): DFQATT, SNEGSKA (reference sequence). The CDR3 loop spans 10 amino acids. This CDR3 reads CSAGSTEAFF. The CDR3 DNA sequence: TGCAGTGCAGGGAGTACTGAAGCTTTCTTT.

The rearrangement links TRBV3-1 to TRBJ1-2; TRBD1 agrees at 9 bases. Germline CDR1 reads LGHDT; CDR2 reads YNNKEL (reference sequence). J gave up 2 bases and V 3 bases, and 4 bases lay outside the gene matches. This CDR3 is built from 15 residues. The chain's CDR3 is CASSQGQGANYGYTF. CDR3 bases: TGTGCCAGCAGCCAGGGACAGGGAGCAAACTATGGCTACACCTTC.

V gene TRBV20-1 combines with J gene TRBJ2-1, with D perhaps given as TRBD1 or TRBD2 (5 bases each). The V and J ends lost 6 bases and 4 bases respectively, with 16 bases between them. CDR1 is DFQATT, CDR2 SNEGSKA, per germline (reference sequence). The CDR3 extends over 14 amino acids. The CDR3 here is CSAATPGRYNEQFF. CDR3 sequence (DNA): TGCAGTGCAGCCACCCCGGGACGTTACAATGAGCAGTTCTTC.

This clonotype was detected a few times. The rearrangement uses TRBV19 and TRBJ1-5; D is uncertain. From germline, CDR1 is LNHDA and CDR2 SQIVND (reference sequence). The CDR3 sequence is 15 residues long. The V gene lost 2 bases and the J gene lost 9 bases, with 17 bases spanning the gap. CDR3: CASSIPSTMKWPQHF. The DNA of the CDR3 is TGTGCCAGTAGTATACCCAGCACGATGAAGTGGCCCCAGCATTTT. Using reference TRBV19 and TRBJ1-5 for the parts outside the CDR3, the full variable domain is DGGITQSPKYLFRKEGQNVTLSCEQNLNHDAMYWYRQDPGQGLRLIYYSQIVNDFQKGDIAEGYSVSREKKESFPLTVTSAQKNPTAFYLCASSIPSTMKWPQHFGDGTRLSIL.

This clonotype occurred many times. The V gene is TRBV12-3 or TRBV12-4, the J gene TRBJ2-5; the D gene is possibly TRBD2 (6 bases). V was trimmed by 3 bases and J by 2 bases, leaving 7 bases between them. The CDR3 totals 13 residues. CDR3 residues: CASSFSGQETQYF. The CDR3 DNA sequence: TGTGCCAGCAGTTTTAGCGGACAAGAGACCCAGTACTTC.

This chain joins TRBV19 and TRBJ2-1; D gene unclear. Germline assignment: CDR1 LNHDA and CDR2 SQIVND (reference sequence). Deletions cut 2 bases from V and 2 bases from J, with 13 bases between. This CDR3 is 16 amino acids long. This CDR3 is CASSIYSPSAYNEQFF. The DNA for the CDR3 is TGTGCCAGTAGTATATATTCCCCCTCGGCCTACAATGAGCAGTTCTTC.

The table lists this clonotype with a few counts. The CDR3 reads CASSVDSGYTQYF. CDR3 bases: TGTGCCAGCAGCGTAGATAGTGGCTATACGCAGTATTTT. The rearrangement links TRBV9 to TRBJ2-3; no firm D call. This CDR3 region has 13 residues. Looked up from germline, CDR1 is SGDLS and CDR2 is YYNGEE. V was clipped by 0 bases and J by 7 bases, with 9 bases between them.

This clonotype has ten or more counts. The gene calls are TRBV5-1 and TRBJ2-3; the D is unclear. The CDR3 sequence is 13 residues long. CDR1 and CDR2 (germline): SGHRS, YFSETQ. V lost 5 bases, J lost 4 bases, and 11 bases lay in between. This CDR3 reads CASRRSSPDTQYF. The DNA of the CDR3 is TGCGCCAGCAGGAGGTCCTCCCCAGATACGCAGTATTTT.

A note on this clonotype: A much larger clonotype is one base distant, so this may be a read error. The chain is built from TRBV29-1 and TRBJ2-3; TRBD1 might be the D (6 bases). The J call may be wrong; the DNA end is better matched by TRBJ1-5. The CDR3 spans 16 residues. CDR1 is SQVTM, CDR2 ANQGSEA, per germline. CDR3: CSVEISDRPITDTQHF. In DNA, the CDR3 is TGCAGCGTTGAAATTTCCGACAGGCCCATCACAGATACGCAGCATTTT.

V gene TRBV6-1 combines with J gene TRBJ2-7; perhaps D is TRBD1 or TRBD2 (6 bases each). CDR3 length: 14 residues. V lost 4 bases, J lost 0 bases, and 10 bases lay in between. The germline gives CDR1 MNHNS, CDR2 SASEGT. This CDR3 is CASSARGASYEQYF. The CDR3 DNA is TGTGCCAGCAGTGCGAGGGGGGCCTCCTACGAGCAGTACTTC.

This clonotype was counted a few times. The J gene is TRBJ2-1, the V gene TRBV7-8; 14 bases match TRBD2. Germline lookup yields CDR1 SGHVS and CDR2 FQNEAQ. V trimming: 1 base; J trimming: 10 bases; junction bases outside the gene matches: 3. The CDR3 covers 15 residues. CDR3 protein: CASSLGTSGRREQFF. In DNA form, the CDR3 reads TGTGCCAGCAGCTTAGGGACTAGCGGGAGGCGCGAGCAGTTCTTC. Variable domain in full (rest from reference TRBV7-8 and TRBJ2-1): GAGVSQSPRYKVAKRGQDVALRCDPISGHVSLFWYQQALGQGPEFLTYFQNEAQLDKSGLPSDRFFAERPEGSVSTLKIQRTQQEDSAVYLCASSLGTSGRREQFFGPGTRLTVL.

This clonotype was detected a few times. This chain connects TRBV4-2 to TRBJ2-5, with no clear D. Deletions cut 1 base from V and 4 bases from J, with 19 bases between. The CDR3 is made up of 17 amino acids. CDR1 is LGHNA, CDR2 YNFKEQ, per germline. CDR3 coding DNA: TGTGCCAGCAGCCAAGGTGATGAGCTTGGGAATTTAGAGACCCAGTACTTC. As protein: CASSQGDELGNLETQYF.